This entry lists 7 T cell receptor beta chains sequenced from one sample in a study of CD8+ T cells in alopecia areata. cDNA reverse transcribed from extracted RNA served as the sequencing template. The method was immunoSEQ multiplex PCR; TCRdb's version includes in-frame clones alone and lacks a portion of them. This table holds around 300,000 clones, around three fifths found once. Treatment meaning: oral pan-JAK inhibitor, 5-10 mg twice daily. The starting material was CD4+ T cells sorted from blood, obtained between weeks 51 and 52, from a patient treated with tofacitinib. Source of these receptors: a human donor with alopecia areata.

The rearrangement uses TRBV19 and TRBJ2-5, with a weak D call TRBD2 (6 bases). The length of the CDR3 is 13 residues. With 5 bases removed from V and 2 bases from J, the gap between germline ends came to 9 bases. Germline CDR1 LNHDA, CDR2 SQIVND (reference sequence). The CDR3 nucleotides read TGTGCCAGTAGTTACGGGACTCAAGAGACCCAGTACTTC. It yields the protein CASSYGTQETQYF.

This clone turned up a few times. The chain is built from TRBV5-1 and TRBJ2-7; D not certain. CDR3 length: 13 residues. Germline CDR1 is SGHRS and CDR2 is YFSETQ. V was pared by 1 base and J by 1 base, with 6 bases between. CDR3 protein: CASSLPDSYEQYF. The CDR3 DNA reads TGCGCCAGCAGCTTGCCGGATTCCTACGAGCAGTACTTC.

V usage is TRBV18 and J usage is TRBJ1-1, with TRBD1 as a possible D gene (5 bases). CDR3 length: 16 residues. CDR1 is KGHSH, CDR2 LQKENI, per germline. Trimming stripped 1 base from V and 1 base from J, with 13 bases between. This CDR3 is CASSPQGYGGNTEAFF. The DNA for the CDR3 is TGTGCCAGCTCACCACAGGGCTATGGGGGGAACACTGAAGCTTTCTTT.

The V call is TRBV29-1, the J call TRBJ1-2; D is perhaps TRBD1 (5 bases). The germline V and J ends were trimmed by 6 bases and 2 bases, with 16 bases remaining between them. Germline loops: CDR1 SQVTM, CDR2 ANQGSEA. The CDR3 contains 14 residues. The CDR3 nucleotides read TGCAGCGTCGTCGGGACGGTCCACAACTATGGCTACACCTTC. The encoded protein is CSVVGTVHNYGYTF.

The rearrangement uses TRBV4-2 and TRBJ2-5; 7 bases agree with TRBD2. The junction had 15 bases not matched to a gene; V was cut back by 6 bases and J by 5 bases. The CDR3 runs 16 residues. Germline V lookup: CDR1 LGHNA, CDR2 YNFKEQ. As DNA, the CDR3 is TGTGCCAGCAGTCTCGAAACCGGGACTAATCACGAGACCCAGTACTTC. It translates to CASSLETGTNHETQYF.

The CDR3 sequence is CASSLDNTGELFF. CDR3 DNA: TGTGCCAGCAGCTTGGACAACACCGGGGAGCTGTTTTTT. The chain uses TRBV5-6 and TRBJ2-2; no clear D. This CDR3 is built from 13 residues. Trimming cost V 0 bases and J 2 bases, with 2 bases left between them. From germline, CDR1 is SGHDT and CDR2 YYEEEE.

The chain combines TRBV7-9 with TRBJ1-2; no reliable D call. V shed 7 bases and J shed 3 bases, with 15 bases lying between them. Per germline, CDR1 SEHNR and CDR2 FQNEAQ (reference sequence). The CDR3 spans 14 residues. This chain's CDR3 is CASTSYTADYGYTF. CDR3 sequence (DNA): TGTGCCAGCACTTCGTACACCGCAGACTATGGCTACACCTTC.